The 6 T cell receptor beta chains below were found in one sample sequenced in a study of blood T cell repertoires in COVID-19. Sequencing used immunoSEQ multiplex PCR; TCRdb keeps in-frame clones, though not all of them. The sample yields 84,000 or so clones, around 85% seen once. The specimen sequenced was peripheral blood. The receptors derive from a woman in her 70s with active or convalescent COVID-19.

The chain links TRBV29-1 to TRBJ1-2; perhaps TRBD1 as D (5 bases). Looked up from germline, CDR1 is SQVTM and CDR2 is ANQGSEA. Trimming took 0 bases from V and 3 from J, leaving 8 bases between them. This CDR3 comprises 13 residues. CDR3 region: CSVEDRVDYGYTF. The CDR3 DNA is TGCAGCGTTGAAGACAGGGTCGACTATGGCTACACCTTC.

The V gene is TRBV7-2, the J gene TRBJ2-5; 7 positions agree with TRBD1. The CDR3 sequence is 15 residues long. V gave up 5 bases and J gave up 0 bases; unmatched junction bases: 6. In germline, CDR1 is SGHTA, CDR2 FQGNSA. CDR3 in amino acids: CASSLGQLYQETQYF. In DNA form, the CDR3 reads TGTGCCAGCAGCCTGGGACAGCTATACCAAGAGACCCAGTACTTC. Full variable domain (rest looked up from reference TRBV7-2 and TRBJ2-5): GAGVSQSPSNKVTEKGKDVELRCDPISGHTALYWYRQSLGQGLEFLIYFQGNSAPDKSGLPSDRFSAERTGGSVSTLTIQRTQQEDSAVYLCASSLGQLYQETQYFGPGTRLLVL.

The chain carries TRBV24-1 and TRBJ1-3; the match to TRBD1 covers 7 bases. Trimming removed 3 bases from V and 2 bases from J; junction bases left unmatched: 3. Per the germline V gene, CDR1 is KGHDR and CDR2 is SFDVKD. The CDR3 runs 15 residues. The CDR3, as DNA: TGTGCCACCAGTGATCCAGGGGGGCCTGGAAACACCATATATTTT. Translating gives CATSDPGGPGNTIYF.

This chain joins TRBV15 and TRBJ2-5; the D is unclear. The CDR3 extends over 15 amino acids. CDR1 LNHNV and CDR2 YYDKDF come from the germline V gene (reference sequence). Trimming removed 0 bases at V and 3 bases at J, with 11 bases between. Here the CDR3 DNA reads TGTGCCACCAGCAGAGATGGCGGCGGAGAAGAGACCCAGTACTTC. Translating it yields CATSRDGGGEETQYF. Drawing the rest from reference TRBV15 and TRBJ2-5, the complete variable domain is DAMVIQNPRYQVTQFGKPVTLSCSQTLNHNVMYWYQQKSSQAPKLLFHYYDKDFNNEADTPDNFQSRRPNTSFCFLDIRSPGLGDTAMYLCATSRDGGGEETQYFGPGTRLLVL.

This chain connects TRBV5-1 to TRBJ2-5, with TRBD2 identical over 14 bases. Germline CDR1 reads SGHRS; CDR2 reads YFSETQ. V trimming: 4 bases; J trimming: 4 bases; junction bases outside the gene matches: 3. The CDR3 sequence is 15 residues long. CDR3: CASSQGLAGAETQYF. The CDR3 nucleotides read TGCGCCAGCAGCCAGGGACTAGCGGGGGCAGAGACCCAGTACTTC.

The J gene is TRBJ2-7, the V gene TRBV7-9; TRBD2 aligns across 13 bases. Trimming took 1 base from V and 0 from J; bases not matched to a gene: 9. The CDR3 is 19 residues long. Germline V gene data show CDR1 as SEHNR and CDR2 as FQNEAQ (reference sequence). The CDR3 spells CASSLGTSGGLDYSYEQYF. Here the CDR3 DNA reads TGTGCCAGCAGCTTAGGGACTAGCGGGGGCCTCGACTACTCCTACGAGCAGTACTTC.